This paragraph covers one T cell receptor (beta chain) sequence. The identical CDR3 is also encoded by other nucleotide sequences in the sample. This specimen belongs to a study of PD-1 blockade in mismatch repair-deficient tumors. Study details: Enrolled about 2013-2016, patients had progressing, pretreated mismatch repair-deficient cancers of 12 types.

Some clones are missing from TCRdb's copy, which holds only in-frame ones; the method was immunoSEQ multiplex PCR. This repertoire shows 75,000 to 80,000 clones, more than 80% found once; its top ten account for less than 6%. The origin of this receptor is an adult with mismatch repair-deficient cancer. The sequenced sample was peripheral blood, obtained 44 weeks after starting pembrolizumab.

In DNA, the CDR3 is TGTGCCAGCAGTTTACAAGACCCAAGCACAGATACGCAGTATTTT. This encodes CASSLQDPSTDTQYF. The chain uses TRBV27 and TRBJ2-3, with no clear D. This CDR3 has 15 residues. Trimming cost V 2 bases and J 0 bases, with 9 bases left between them. CDR1 is MNHEY, CDR2 SMNVEV, per germline (reference sequence).